This entry lists 26 T cell receptor beta chains sequenced from one sample in a study of PD-L1 blockade in urothelial cancer. Measured with immunoSEQ multiplex PCR; TCRdb has only the in-frame clones, and not every one. The sample lists fewer than 80,000 clones; 80% to 85% were seen once. Time point given: pretreatment peripheral blood. Here the sequenced sample was PBMCs, taken around atezolizumab (anti-PD-L1) treatment. The source of these receptors is a man aged 65 to 85 with urothelial cancer.

J is TRBJ2-5 and V is TRBV30; tentatively, D is TRBD1 (5 bases). The CDR3 sequence is 12 residues long. Trimming stripped 5 bases from V and 1 base from J, with 8 bases between. Germline loops: CDR1 GTSNPN, CDR2 SVGIG (reference sequence). The CDR3 loop reads CAWGQGQETQYF. In DNA form, the CDR3 reads TGTGCCTGGGGGCAGGGCCAAGAGACCCAGTACTTC. Drawing the rest from reference TRBV30 and TRBJ2-5, the complete variable domain is SQTIHQWPATLVQPVGSPLSLECTVEGTSNPNLYWYRQAAGRGLQLLFYSVGIGQISSEVPQNLSASRPQDRQFILSSKKLLLSDSGFYLCAWGQGQETQYFGPGTRLLVL.

V is TRBV7-2 and J is TRBJ2-1; D possibly corresponds to TRBD2 (5 bases). Germline V gene lookup returns CDR1 SGHTA and CDR2 FQGNSA. The V end was cut by 5 bases, the J end by 1 base, with 9 bases between. This CDR3 region has 14 residues. CDR3 loop: CASSPPGSYNEQFF. CDR3 in DNA: TGTGCCAGCAGCCCTCCGGGATCCTACAATGAGCAGTTCTTC.

The chain links TRBV18 to TRBJ2-5; 8 nucleotides agree with TRBD2. The germline CDR1 and CDR2 sequences are KGHSH and LQKENI. Germline trimming cut 2 bases from V and 4 bases from J; bases unmatched to any gene: 6. The CDR3 consists of 15 residues. This CDR3 reads CASSPFGTSGETQYF. CDR3 DNA: TGTGCCAGCTCACCATTCGGGACTAGTGGAGAGACCCAGTACTTC.

V is TRBV5-4 and J is TRBJ2-5; maybe TRBD2 (6 bases). CDR1 is SGHNT, CDR2 YYREEE, per germline (reference sequence). V dropped 3 bases and J dropped 1 base, with 7 bases sitting between them. This CDR3 comprises 13 residues. The chain's CDR3 is CASSWDSQETQYF. In DNA form, the CDR3 reads TGTGCCAGCAGCTGGGACTCCCAAGAGACCCAGTACTTC. The complete variable domain, with remaining parts taken from reference TRBV5-4 and TRBJ2-5, reads ETGVTQSPTHLIKTRGQQVTLRCSSQSGHNTVSWYQQALGQGPQFIFQYYREEENGRGNFPPRFSGLQFPNYSSELNVNALELDDSALYLCASSWDSQETQYFGPGTRLLVL.

The chain employs TRBV6-1 and TRBJ1-1; TRBD1 is a possible D gene (6 bases). Deletions cut 0 bases from V and 5 bases from J, with 10 bases between. This CDR3 spans 14 amino acids. Germline lookup yields CDR1 MNHNS and CDR2 SASEGT. CDR3 sequence: CASSEAGGATEAFF. The CDR3 bases are TGTGCCAGCAGTGAAGCTGGGGGCGCAACTGAAGCTTTCTTT.

The chain employs TRBV5-4 and TRBJ1-2; TRBD1 might be the D (6 bases). V dropped 4 bases and J dropped 4 bases, with 14 bases sitting between them. This CDR3 has 14 amino acids. CDR1 and CDR2 from the germline V gene are SGHNT and YYREEE (reference sequence). The CDR3 reads CASSEQGSAYGYTF. The CDR3 region has the DNA TGTGCCAGCAGCGAACAGGGCTCCGCCTATGGCTACACCTTC.

The CDR3 DNA is TGTGCCAGCACCGCTAGGTATGGCTACACCTTC. This translates into CASTARYGYTF. The J gene is TRBJ1-2, the V gene TRBV6-5, with D hard to call. The V and J ends lost 7 bases and 5 bases respectively, with 8 bases between them. CDR3 length equals 11 residues. Germline CDR1 reads MNHEY; CDR2 reads SVGAGI.

The chain has TRBV7-8 and TRBJ2-7, with D possibly being TRBD1 (5 bases). V was cut by 3 bases and J by 2 bases, with 8 bases left in between. The V gene's germline CDR1 is SGHVS and CDR2 FQNEAQ. The CDR3 loop spans 13 amino acids. The DNA of the CDR3 is TGTGCCAGCAGCTTCACGACAGCCTACGAGCAGTACTTC. Protein: CASSFTTAYEQYF.

This clone was detected only once. This chain links TRBV9 with TRBJ1-2; 9 nucleotides line up with TRBD1. After removal of 8 bases from V and 2 bases from J, the junction contained 7 bases not matched to a gene. This CDR3 region has 14 residues. CDR1 and CDR2 (germline): SGDLS, YYNGEE. The CDR3 protein is CASWTGTGNYGYTF. For the CDR3, the DNA is TGTGCCAGTTGGACCGGGACAGGGAACTATGGCTACACCTTC.

The chain carries TRBV6-4 and TRBJ1-2; TRBD1 agrees at 7 bases. The germline CDR1 and CDR2 sequences are MRHNA and SNTAGT. The CDR3 loop spans 13 amino acids. J lost 5 bases, V lost 6 bases, and 6 bases had no gene match. CDR3 amino acids: CASSGDSRYGYTF. The CDR3 region has the DNA TGTGCCAGCAGCGGGGACAGCAGATATGGCTACACCTTC.

A word on this clone: Other DNA sequences in the sample encode the same CDR3. CDR3 in amino acids: CASSLLAGNTDTQYF. The CDR3 DNA reads TGTGCCAGCAGCTTACTAGCGGGCAACACAGATACGCAGTATTTT. This chain links TRBV11-2 with TRBJ2-3; 8 nucleotides match TRBD2. The germline V gene encodes CDR1 SGHAT and CDR2 FQNNGV. The CDR3 is 15 residues long. With V trimmed by 2 bases and J by 2 bases, 3 bases remained unmatched.

Concerning this clone itself: The same CDR3 can be traced to other DNA sequences in this sample. This chain links TRBV5-1 with TRBJ1-1; D unresolved. This CDR3 region has 14 residues. The V gene lost 2 bases and the J gene lost 1 base, with 9 bases spanning the gap. Germline CDR1 reads SGHRS; CDR2 reads YFSETQ. CDR3 amino acids: CASSFGTANTEAFF. In nucleotides, the CDR3 is TGCGCCAGCAGCTTCGGAACAGCGAACACTGAAGCTTTCTTT. The full variable domain, completed using reference TRBV5-1 and TRBJ1-1, is KAGVTQTPRYLIKTRGQQVTLSCSPISGHRSVSWYQQTPGQGLQFLFEYFSETQRNKGNFPGRFSGRQFSNSRSEMNVSTLELGDSALYLCASSFGTANTEAFFGQGTRLTVV.

V usage is TRBV5-1 and J usage is TRBJ2-1, with 8 bases matching TRBD1. The CDR3 is 15 amino acids. The V gene's germline CDR1 is SGHRS and CDR2 YFSETQ. V lost 4 bases and J lost 9; bases outside the gene matches: 12. For the CDR3, the DNA is TGCGCCAGCAGCCCTCAGGGGGCCGACCGCGGTGAGCAGTTCTTC. Residues: CASSPQGADRGEQFF.

The chain carries TRBV5-1 and TRBJ1-2; weak D call: TRBD1 (6 bases). V was shortened by 3 bases and J by 6 bases, with 18 bases between the two germline ends. Germline assignment: CDR1 SGHRS and CDR2 YFSETQ. The CDR3 runs 15 residues. The CDR3 DNA reads as TGCGCCAGCAGCTCGTTACAGGGAGGGAGCGATGGCTACACCTTC. This sequence encodes CASSSLQGGSDGYTF.

The CDR3 coding sequence is TGCAGCGTTGTTCTAACAGGGGGAACGGATGAGCAGTTCTTC. Translation: CSVVLTGGTDEQFF. The chain couples TRBV29-1 to TRBJ2-1; 8 bases are a match to TRBD1. The CDR3 runs 14 residues. V lost 4 bases, J lost 8 bases, and 10 bases stayed unmatched. CDR1 is SQVTM and CDR2 is ANQGSEA in the germline V gene.

The chain uses TRBV18 and TRBJ2-6; no clear D. The germline V gene has CDR1 KGHSH and CDR2 LQKENI. The V and J ends lost 0 bases and 1 base respectively, with 13 bases between them. This CDR3 is 18 amino acids long. CDR3 sequence: CASSPPNRLSSGANVLTF. In DNA, the CDR3 is TGTGCCAGCTCACCACCTAATCGGTTGAGTTCTGGGGCCAACGTCCTGACTTTC.

This rearrangement joins TRBV5-1 to TRBJ2-3; 10 bases are shared with TRBD2. The germline V gene has CDR1 SGHRS and CDR2 YFSETQ. There are 16 residues in the CDR3. The trim removed 4 bases at V and 0 bases at J, leaving 5 bases unmatched. The chain's CDR3 is CASSPSTSGSTDTQYF. CDR3 nucleotide sequence: TGCGCCAGCAGCCCCTCGACTAGCGGGAGCACAGATACGCAGTATTTT. The full variable domain, with the rest looked up from reference TRBV5-1 and TRBJ2-3, is KAGVTQTPRYLIKTRGQQVTLSCSPISGHRSVSWYQQTPGQGLQFLFEYFSETQRNKGNFPGRFSGRQFSNSRSEMNVSTLELGDSALYLCASSPSTSGSTDTQYFGPGTRLTVL.

V usage is TRBV10-3 and J usage is TRBJ2-3; TRBD2 aligns across 10 bases. V shed 3 bases, J shed 5 bases, and the junction held 8 bases outside the gene matches. Germline V gives CDR1 ENHRY, CDR2 SYGVKD. The CDR3 loop spans 16 amino acids. The DNA of the CDR3 is TGTGCCATCAGTGAAGGAGCGGGAGGGCCGGTAGATACGCAGTATTTT. Translating it yields CAISEGAGGPVDTQYF.

V usage is TRBV6-4 and J usage is TRBJ2-2, with 7 bases lining up with TRBD2. With 4 bases clipped from V and 6 bases from J, the junction kept 2 bases outside the gene matches. CDR3 length: 13 residues. Germline loops: CDR1 MRHNA, CDR2 SNTAGT. CDR3: CASSATSAGELFF. The CDR3 region has the DNA TGTGCCAGCAGTGCTACTAGCGCCGGGGAGCTGTTTTTT.

The chain is built from TRBV19 and TRBJ1-2; TRBD1 aligns across 9 bases. This CDR3 has 14 residues. Germline loops: CDR1 LNHDA, CDR2 SQIVND (reference sequence). V dropped 3 bases and J dropped 8; count of bases not matched to a gene: 7. The DNA for the CDR3 is TGTGCCAGTAGTATGGACAGGGGAGTGTCGGGCTACACCTTC. As protein: CASSMDRGVSGYTF. Drawing the rest from reference TRBV19 and TRBJ1-2, the complete variable domain is DGGITQSPKYLFRKEGQNVTLSCEQNLNHDAMYWYRQDPGQGLRLIYYSQIVNDFQKGDIAEGYSVSREKKESFPLTVTSAQKNPTAFYLCASSMDRGVSGYTFGSGTRLTVV.

This clone turned up a few times. The CDR3, as DNA: TGCGCCAGCAGCCCCGGACTGACCTACGAGCAGTACTTC. Its protein product is CASSPGLTYEQYF. This chain connects TRBV10-1 to TRBJ2-7; D possibly corresponds to TRBD2 (5 bases). Trimming stripped 6 bases from V and 2 bases from J, with 11 bases between. CDR1 WNHNN and CDR2 SYGVQD come from the germline V gene (reference sequence). This CDR3 region has 13 residues.

Of note for this clone: Distinct nucleotide sequences in the sample also encode this CDR3. The chain carries TRBV5-1 and TRBJ1-1, with TRBD1 matching over 7 bases. Losses at the gene ends were 2 bases for V and 1 base for J; bases not matched to a gene: 2. The germline V gene encodes CDR1 SGHRS and CDR2 YFSETQ. The CDR3 contains 14 residues. This chain's CDR3 is CASSFGTANTEAFF. The CDR3, as DNA: TGCGCCAGCAGCTTCGGGACAGCGAACACTGAAGCTTTCTTT.

V usage is TRBV27 and J usage is TRBJ2-1, with 10 positions matching TRBD2. This CDR3 has 15 residues. V was clipped by 5 bases and J by 7 bases; unmatched bases: 8. Germline V gives CDR1 MNHEY, CDR2 SMNVEV (reference sequence). This CDR3 reads CASSAASGRWNEQFF. The CDR3 coding sequence is TGTGCCAGCAGTGCTGCTAGCGGGAGATGGAATGAGCAGTTCTTC.

This chain connects TRBV19 to TRBJ2-1, with 7 bases identical to TRBD1. CDR1 and CDR2 (germline): LNHDA, SQIVND (reference sequence). The CDR3 length is 15 residues. J was trimmed by 8 bases and V by 3 bases; bases with no gene match: 10. This CDR3 is CASSIEGGLRYEQFF. For the CDR3, the DNA is TGTGCCAGTAGTATTGAAGGGGGCCTGAGATATGAGCAGTTCTTC.

The chain employs TRBV30 and TRBJ2-1, with TRBD2 matching over 9 bases. The CDR3 sequence is 16 residues long. Losses at the gene ends were 8 bases for V and 7 bases for J; bases not matched to a gene: 18. Germline lookup yields CDR1 GTSNPN and CDR2 SVGIG (reference sequence). CDR3 coding DNA: TGTGCCGGACTCCGCCCCGATGCGGGAGGGCCGAATGAGCAGTTCTTC. Translated: CAGLRPDAGGPNEQFF. Full variable domain (rest looked up from reference TRBV30 and TRBJ2-1): SQTIHQWPATLVQPVGSPLSLECTVEGTSNPNLYWYRQAAGRGLQLLFYSVGIGQISSEVPQNLSASRPQDRQFILSSKKLLLSDSGFYLCAGLRPDAGGPNEQFFGPGTRLTVL.

The chain uses TRBV19 and TRBJ1-2; the match to TRBD1 covers 12 bases. The V segment lost 6 bases and the J segment 7 bases; nucleotides outside the gene matches: 6. The CDR3 loop spans 14 amino acids. Looked up from germline, CDR1 is LNHDA and CDR2 is SQIVND (reference sequence). The CDR3, as DNA: TGTGCCAGTAGGACGGGACAGGGGGCTTCTGGCTACACCTTC. It translates to CASRTGQGASGYTF. The full variable domain, completed using reference TRBV19 and TRBJ1-2, is DGGITQSPKYLFRKEGQNVTLSCEQNLNHDAMYWYRQDPGQGLRLIYYSQIVNDFQKGDIAEGYSVSREKKESFPLTVTSAQKNPTAFYLCASRTGQGASGYTFGSGTRLTVV.